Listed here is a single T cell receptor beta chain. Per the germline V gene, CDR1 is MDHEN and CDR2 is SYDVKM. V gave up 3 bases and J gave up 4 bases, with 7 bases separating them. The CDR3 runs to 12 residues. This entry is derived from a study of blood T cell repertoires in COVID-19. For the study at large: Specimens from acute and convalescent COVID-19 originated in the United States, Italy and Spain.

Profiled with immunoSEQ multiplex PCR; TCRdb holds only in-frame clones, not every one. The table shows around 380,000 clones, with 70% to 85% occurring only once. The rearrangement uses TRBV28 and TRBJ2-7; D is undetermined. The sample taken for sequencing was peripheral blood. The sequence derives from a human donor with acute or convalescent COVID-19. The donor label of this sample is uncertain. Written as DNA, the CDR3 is TGTGCCAGCAGTTTTCAGGTGTACGAGCAGTACTTC. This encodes CASSFQVYEQYF.